The 26 T cell receptor beta chains in this list originate from one sample, sequenced in a study of T cells in Graves' hyperthyroidism and ophthalmopathy. The source material, RNA transcripts, was used to amplify TCR beta CDR3 regions. An initial round of RT-PCR targeting the TCR CDR3 relied on the HTBI primer set. TCRdb passed the multiplex PCR reads through MiXCR, listing each CDR3 protein once. The data hold about 400,000 distinct CDR3 sequences, with about 15% observed a single time. Sequenced: blood. These TCRs come from a woman under 30 with Graves' hyperthyroidism that later progressed to Graves' ophthalmopathy.

This clonotype was counted many times. V and J are TRBV3-1 and TRBJ2-7; D remains unclear. Germline V gives CDR1 LGHDT, CDR2 YNNKEL (reference sequence). V lost 7 bases to trimming and J lost 2 bases, with 12 bases between them. The CDR3 totals 13 residues. The CDR3 DNA follows: TGTGCCAGCAAGAAAGGGTCCACCTACGAGCAGTACTTC. It translates to CASKKGSTYEQYF.

The chain links TRBV5-1 to TRBJ2-7, with unresolved D. Trimming shortened V by 1 base and J by 6 bases, and 11 bases separated the two germline ends. This CDR3 comprises 13 residues. The germline V gene encodes CDR1 SGHRS and CDR2 YFSETQ. The DNA of the CDR3 is TGCGCCAGCAGCTTGACGCAAGACGGCGAGCAGTACTTC. Translation: CASSLTQDGEQYF.

This clonotype has only a few counts. The chain couples TRBV29-1 to TRBJ2-1; D is undetermined. The CDR3 has 9 amino acids. Germline V gene sequence: CDR1 SQVTM, CDR2 ANQGSEA. V dropped 4 bases and J dropped 10 bases, with 5 bases sitting between them. The CDR3: CSVGREQFF. DNA of the CDR3: TGCAGCGTTGGGCGCGAGCAGTTCTTC.

The table lists this clonotype with many counts. CDR3 region: CATSRDRPTYQETQYF. The CDR3 DNA is TGTGCCACCAGCAGAGATCGCCCGACGTACCAAGAGACCCAGTACTTC. This chain uses TRBV15 with TRBJ2-5; D ambiguous. This CDR3 spans 16 amino acids. Trimming took off 0 bases at V and 0 bases at J, with 11 bases between the two ends. Germline V gene data show CDR1 as LNHNV and CDR2 as YYDKDF (reference sequence).

In this sample, this clonotype turned up a few times. J is TRBJ2-2 and V is TRBV5-1, with TRBD1 identical over 8 bases. The germline CDR1 and CDR2 sequences are SGHRS and YFSETQ. Germline trimming cut 4 bases from V and 4 bases from J; bases unmatched to any gene: 6. The CDR3 extends over 15 amino acids. In DNA, the CDR3 is TGCGCCAGCAGCCCGGGGACAGGAAGCACCGGGGAGCTGTTTTTT. Translating it yields CASSPGTGSTGELFF.

This rearrangement joins TRBV5-1 to TRBJ2-2, with TRBD2 as a possible D gene (6 bases). This CDR3 is 14 amino acids long. V lost 6 bases and J lost 2, with 11 bases in between. Per germline, CDR1 SGHRS and CDR2 YFSETQ. CDR3 nucleotides: TGCGCCAGCACCGGGACTTTCAACACCGGGGAGCTGTTTTTT. It codes for CASTGTFNTGELFF.

This clonotype was seen many times. The V gene is TRBV6-1, the J gene TRBJ1-5; TRBD1 aligns across 10 bases. V trimming: 5 bases; J trimming: 3 bases; junction bases outside the gene matches: 7. CDR3 length equals 16 residues. Germline V gene lookup returns CDR1 MNHNS and CDR2 SASEGT. This CDR3 reads CASSYDRGLPNQPQHF. The CDR3 region has the DNA TGTGCCAGCAGTTATGACAGGGGGCTCCCCAATCAGCCCCAGCATTTT.

This clonotype was picked up one time. The V gene is TRBV3-1, the J gene TRBJ2-1; D unresolved. The CDR3 contains 15 residues. Looked up from germline, CDR1 is LGHDT and CDR2 is YNNKEL (reference sequence). Trimming cost V 4 bases and J 0 bases, with 10 bases left between them. CDR3 loop: CASSPRPGSYNEQFF. CDR3 coding DNA: TGTGCCAGCAGCCCCCGACCAGGCTCCTACAATGAGCAGTTCTTC.

In its sample, this clonotype was seen many times. The chain links TRBV6-2 or TRBV6-3 to TRBJ2-2; 7 bases fit TRBD1. V dropped 6 bases and J dropped 0; count of bases not matched to a gene: 4. Per the germline V gene, CDR1 is MNHEY and CDR2 is SVGEGT. The length of the CDR3 is 15 residues. The CDR3 sequence: CASRTGLTNTGELFF. The CDR3 DNA sequence: TGTGCCAGCAGGACAGGGCTCACGAACACCGGGGAGCTGTTTTTT.

The chain employs TRBV11-2 and TRBJ2-5, with 10 bases that match TRBD2. The trim removed 0 bases at V and 4 bases at J, leaving 11 bases unmatched. The germline CDR1 and CDR2 sequences are SGHAT and FQNNGV. The CDR3 consists of 18 residues. CDR3 in DNA: TGTGCCAGCAGCTTAGACCAGTGGGCTAGCGGGAGCGGAGAGACCCAGTACTTC. This gives the protein CASSLDQWASGSGETQYF.

This clonotype was recorded at least ten times. The V and J genes are TRBV4-1 and TRBJ2-5, with TRBD1 matching over 7 bases. The germline V gene encodes CDR1 MGHRA and CDR2 YSYEKL. The V gene end was trimmed by 2 bases and the J gene end by 3 bases; junction bases not matched to a gene: 6. The CDR3 covers 15 residues. The CDR3 spells CASSQPNRGKETQYF. CDR3 sequence (DNA): TGCGCCAGCAGCCAACCAAACAGGGGAAAAGAGACCCAGTACTTC.

The chain joins TRBV29-1 to TRBJ2-7; D not resolved. V lost 3 bases and J lost 1, with 10 bases in between. This CDR3 spans 13 amino acids. Germline values: CDR1 SQVTM, CDR2 ANQGSEA. The CDR3 spells CSVEPDGSYEQYF. In DNA, the CDR3 is TGCAGCGTTGAGCCGGACGGGTCCTACGAGCAGTACTTC.

This clonotype was seen at least ten times. The rearrangement uses TRBV6-2 or TRBV6-3 and TRBJ2-1; D not resolved. There are 11 residues in the CDR3. The V gene's germline CDR1 is MNHEY and CDR2 SVGEGT. The ends were cut back, 4 bases at V and 5 bases at J, with 3 bases in the middle. DNA for the CDR3: TGTGCCAGCAGTTTCGACAATGAGCAGTTCTTC. Translated: CASSFDNEQFF.

This clonotype appeared many times. This chain joins TRBV28 and TRBJ1-4; TRBD1 agrees at 10 bases. This CDR3 spans 15 amino acids. The germline V gene has CDR1 MDHEN and CDR2 SYDVKM. The junction had 7 bases not matched to a gene; V was cut back by 6 bases and J by 6 bases. This CDR3 is CASRRAGTGDEKLFF. The CDR3 region has the DNA TGTGCCAGCAGGCGAGCCGGGACAGGGGATGAAAAACTGTTTTTT.

This clonotype was detected ten times or more. This chain uses TRBV3-1 with TRBJ1-2, with D perhaps matching TRBD1 (5 bases). The germline V and J ends were trimmed by 0 bases and 5 bases, with 10 bases remaining between them. CDR3 length equals 14 residues. Germline V gene sequence: CDR1 LGHDT, CDR2 YNNKEL (reference sequence). The CDR3 DNA reads TGTGCCAGCAGCCAAGATTGGGGGGAATATGGCTACACCTTC. Protein sequence: CASSQDWGEYGYTF. The full variable domain, rest sourced from reference TRBV3-1 and TRBJ1-2, is DTAVSQTPKYLVTQMGNDKSIKCEQNLGHDTMYWYKQDSKKFLKIMFSYNNKELIINETVPNRFSPKSPDKAHLNLHINSLELGDSAVYFCASSQDWGEYGYTFGSGTRLTVV.

This clonotype was observed many times. The chain employs TRBV2 and TRBJ1-5, with D uncertain. This CDR3 is 13 amino acids long. CDR1 is SNHLY, CDR2 FYNNEI, per germline. Trimming removed 11 bases from V and 1 base from J, with 12 bases in between. The CDR3 DNA follows: TGTGCCTGCCGAAGGGAGAGCAATCAGCCCCAGCATTTT. It yields the protein CACRRESNQPQHF.

A few counts support this clonotype. V is TRBV9 and J is TRBJ2-5; the D gene is possibly TRBD1 (7 bases). Looked up from germline, CDR1 is SGDLS and CDR2 is YYNGEE. This CDR3 has 15 residues. Trimming pared 4 bases from V and 5 bases from J, leaving 18 bases between. Here the CDR3 reads CASSSGGGAGETQYF. CDR3 nucleotide sequence: TGTGCCAGCAGCTCCGGAGGGGGCGCGGGGGAGACCCAGTACTTC.

Concerning this clonotype: A read error may explain this, as a much larger clone is one base away. The chain recombines TRBV12-3 or TRBV12-4 with TRBJ2-7; tentatively, D is TRBD1 (5 bases). The J call may be incorrect, as the DNA end agrees better with TRBJ2-1. This CDR3 contains 13 residues. The DNA for the CDR3 is TGTGCCAGCAGCCCCAGGGTGCCCTACGAGCAGTTCTTC. It translates to CASSPRVPYEQFF.

Here the CDR3 reads CASSSTSGRDYNEQFF. As DNA, the CDR3 is TGTGCCAGCAGCTCAACTAGCGGGAGGGACTACAATGAGCAGTTCTTC. This rearrangement joins TRBV7-9 to TRBJ2-1, with 13 bases matching TRBD2. CDR3 length: 16 amino acids. Germline lookup yields CDR1 SEHNR and CDR2 FQNEAQ (reference sequence). J gave up 3 bases and V 4 bases, and 3 bases lay outside the gene matches.

The sample holds many counts of this clonotype. The chain has TRBV20-1 and TRBJ2-5; the match to TRBD2 covers 10 bases. J was trimmed by 14 bases and V by 0 bases; bases with no gene match: 6. This CDR3 is built from 12 residues. Looked up from germline, CDR1 is DFQATT and CDR2 is SNEGSKA (reference sequence). This CDR3 is CSARDEREGRYF. CDR3 nucleotides: TGCAGTGCTAGAGATGAGCGGGAGGGACGATACTTC.

This clonotype was seen at least ten times. V usage is TRBV2 and J usage is TRBJ2-3; TRBD2 agrees at 9 bases. Germline loops: CDR1 SNHLY, CDR2 FYNNEI. The CDR3 extends over 17 amino acids. The J segment lost 0 bases and the V segment lost 6 bases, leaving 10 bases of the junction unmatched. The CDR3 is CASRALAGILSTDTQYF. The CDR3 coding sequence is TGTGCCAGCAGGGCGCTAGCGGGAATCCTAAGCACAGATACGCAGTATTTT.

This clonotype was picked up many times. V is TRBV7-9 and J is TRBJ2-5, with a tentative D call TRBD1 (5 bases). Trimming took off 5 bases at V and 1 base at J, with 14 bases between the two ends. The CDR3 totals 15 residues. From germline, CDR1 is SEHNR and CDR2 FQNEAQ (reference sequence). The CDR3 DNA sequence: TGTGCCAGCAGCCCGGACATTGCCCCCCAAGAGACCCAGTACTTC. Amino acids: CASSPDIAPQETQYF.

The chain links TRBV6-4 to TRBJ2-2; TRBD1 agrees at 9 bases. Losses at the gene ends were 2 bases for V and 3 bases for J; bases not matched to a gene: 1. The germline CDR1 and CDR2 sequences are MRHNA and SNTAGT. The CDR3 runs 15 residues. In DNA, the CDR3 is TGTGCCAGCAGTGACGGGGACAGGGACACCGGGGAGCTGTTTTTT. Its translation: CASSDGDRDTGELFF.

The rearrangement uses TRBV25-1 and TRBJ2-7; D may be TRBD1 (6 bases). This CDR3 contains 13 residues. Germline loops: CDR1 MGHDK, CDR2 SYGVNS. Trimming removed 4 bases from V and 2 bases from J, with 9 bases in between. The CDR3: CASSAEGAYEQYF. The CDR3 nucleotides are TGTGCCAGCAGTGCTGAGGGGGCCTACGAGCAGTACTTC.

This clonotype was seen ten or more times. The J gene is TRBJ1-1, the V gene TRBV12-3 or TRBV12-4, with 8 bases fitting TRBD1. V lost 6 bases to trimming and J lost 4 bases; unmatched junction nucleotides: 7. The CDR3 has 14 residues. The CDR3 bases are TGTGCCAGCAGCCCGGGACAGGTGCTCACTGAAGCTTTCTTT. The encoded protein is CASSPGQVLTEAFF.

This clonotype appeared many times. The chain joins TRBV6-1 to TRBJ2-1, with TRBD2 identical over 8 bases. There are 16 residues in the CDR3. Germline V gene lookup returns CDR1 MNHNS and CDR2 SASEGT. Trimming removed 3 bases from V and 6 bases from J; junction bases left unmatched: 10. The CDR3 nucleotides are TGTGCCAGCAGTGACCCAGCGGGAGCCTCCCTCAATGAGCAGTTCTTC. It yields the protein CASSDPAGASLNEQFF.